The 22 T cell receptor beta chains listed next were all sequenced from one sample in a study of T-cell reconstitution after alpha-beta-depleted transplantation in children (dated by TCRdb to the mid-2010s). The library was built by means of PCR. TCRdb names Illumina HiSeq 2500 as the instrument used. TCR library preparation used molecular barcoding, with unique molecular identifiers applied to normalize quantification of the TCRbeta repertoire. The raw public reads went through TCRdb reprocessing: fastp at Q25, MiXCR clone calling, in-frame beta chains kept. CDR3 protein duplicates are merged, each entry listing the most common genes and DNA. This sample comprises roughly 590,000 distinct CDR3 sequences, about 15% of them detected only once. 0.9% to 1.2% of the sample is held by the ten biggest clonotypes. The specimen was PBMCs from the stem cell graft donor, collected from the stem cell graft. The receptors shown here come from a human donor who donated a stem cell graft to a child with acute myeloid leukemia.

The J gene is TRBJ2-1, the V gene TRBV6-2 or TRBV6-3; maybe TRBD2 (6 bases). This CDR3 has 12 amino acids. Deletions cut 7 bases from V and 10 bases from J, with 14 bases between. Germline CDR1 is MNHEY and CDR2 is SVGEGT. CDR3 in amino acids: CASIGGVGEQFF. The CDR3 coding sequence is TGTGCCAGCATCGGCGGGGTAGGCGAGCAGTTCTTC.

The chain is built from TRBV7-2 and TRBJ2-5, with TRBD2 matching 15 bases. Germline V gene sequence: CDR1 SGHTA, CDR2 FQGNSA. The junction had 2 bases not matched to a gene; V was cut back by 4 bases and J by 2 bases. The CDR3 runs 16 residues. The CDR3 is CASSWGLAGGQETQYF. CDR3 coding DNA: TGTGCCAGCAGCTGGGGACTAGCGGGGGGTCAAGAGACCCAGTACTTC.

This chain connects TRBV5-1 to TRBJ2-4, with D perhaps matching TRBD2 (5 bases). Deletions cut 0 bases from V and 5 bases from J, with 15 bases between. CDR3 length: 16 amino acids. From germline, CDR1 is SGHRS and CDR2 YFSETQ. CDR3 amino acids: CASSLGEPGFENIQYF. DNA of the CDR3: TGCGCCAGCAGCTTGGGGGAACCGGGATTCGAAAACATTCAGTACTTC.

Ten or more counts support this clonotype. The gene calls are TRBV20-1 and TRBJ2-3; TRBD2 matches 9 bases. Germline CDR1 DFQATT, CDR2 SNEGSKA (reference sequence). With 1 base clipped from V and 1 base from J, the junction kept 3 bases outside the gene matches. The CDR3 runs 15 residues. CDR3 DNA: TGCAGTGCTAGAGGGCGGGGGGGGCGCACAGATACGCAGTATTTT. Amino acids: CSARGRGGRTDTQYF.

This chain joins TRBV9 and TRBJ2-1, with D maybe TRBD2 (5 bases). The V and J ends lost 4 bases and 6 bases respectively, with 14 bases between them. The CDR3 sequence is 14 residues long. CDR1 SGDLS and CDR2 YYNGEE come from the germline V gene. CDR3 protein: CASSPGPEGNEQFF. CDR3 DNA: TGTGCCAGCAGCCCCGGGCCCGAGGGCAATGAGCAGTTCTTC.

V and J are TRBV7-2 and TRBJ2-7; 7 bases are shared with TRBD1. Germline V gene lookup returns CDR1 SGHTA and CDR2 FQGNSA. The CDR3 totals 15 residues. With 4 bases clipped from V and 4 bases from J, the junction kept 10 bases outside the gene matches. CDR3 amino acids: CASSYWDSGIYEQYF. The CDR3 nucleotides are TGTGCCAGCAGCTATTGGGACAGCGGAATATACGAGCAGTACTTC. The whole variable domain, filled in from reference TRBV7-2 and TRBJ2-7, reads GAGVSQSPSNKVTEKGKDVELRCDPISGHTALYWYRQSLGQGLEFLIYFQGNSAPDKSGLPSDRFSAERTGGSVSTLTIQRTQQEDSAVYLCASSYWDSGIYEQYFGPGTRLTVT.

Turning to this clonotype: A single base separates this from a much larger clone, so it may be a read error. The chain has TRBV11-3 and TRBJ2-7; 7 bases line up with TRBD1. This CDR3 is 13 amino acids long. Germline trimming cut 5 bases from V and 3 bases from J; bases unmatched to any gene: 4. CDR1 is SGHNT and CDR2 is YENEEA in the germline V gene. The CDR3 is CASSQQGNYEQYF. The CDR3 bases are TGTGCCAGCAGCCAACAGGGGAACTACGAGCAGTACTTC.

The CDR3 coding sequence is TGTGCCAGCAGTCAGAGCGGGGAGACATGGAATGAGCAGTTCTTC. Encoded protein: CASSQSGETWNEQFF. The chain combines TRBV28 with TRBJ2-1; TRBD2 aligns across 7 bases. Germline trimming cut 5 bases from V and 7 bases from J; bases unmatched to any gene: 11. This CDR3 has 15 amino acids. Germline CDR1 reads MDHEN; CDR2 reads SYDVKM.

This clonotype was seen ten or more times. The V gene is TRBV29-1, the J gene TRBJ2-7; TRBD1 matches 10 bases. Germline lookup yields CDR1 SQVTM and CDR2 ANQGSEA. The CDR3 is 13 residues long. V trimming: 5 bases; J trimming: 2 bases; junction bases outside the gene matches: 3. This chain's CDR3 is CSVRTGGTYEQYF. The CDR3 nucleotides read TGCAGCGTTCGGACAGGGGGGACCTACGAGCAGTACTTC.

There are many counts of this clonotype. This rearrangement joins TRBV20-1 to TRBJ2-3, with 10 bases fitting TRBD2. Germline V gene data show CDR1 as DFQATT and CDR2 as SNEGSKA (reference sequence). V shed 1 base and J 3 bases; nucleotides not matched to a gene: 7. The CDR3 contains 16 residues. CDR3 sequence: CSARGSGLADTDTQYF. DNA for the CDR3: TGCAGTGCTAGAGGCTCAGGACTAGCGGATACAGATACGCAGTATTTT.

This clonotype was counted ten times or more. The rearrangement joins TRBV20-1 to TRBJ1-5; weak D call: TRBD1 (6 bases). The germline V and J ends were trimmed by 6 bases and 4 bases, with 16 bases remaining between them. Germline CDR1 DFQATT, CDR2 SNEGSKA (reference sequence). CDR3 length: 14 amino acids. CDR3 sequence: CSANSQGYNQPQHF. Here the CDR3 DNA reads TGCAGTGCGAATTCACAGGGCTATAATCAGCCCCAGCATTTT.

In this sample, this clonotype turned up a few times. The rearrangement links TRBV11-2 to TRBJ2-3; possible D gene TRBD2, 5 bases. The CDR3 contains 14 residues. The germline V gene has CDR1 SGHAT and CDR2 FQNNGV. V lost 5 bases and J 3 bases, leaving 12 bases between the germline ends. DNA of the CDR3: TGTGCCAGCAGCCCCGGGGTAGAAACAGATACGCAGTATTTT. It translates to CASSPGVETDTQYF.

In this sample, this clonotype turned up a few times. The CDR3: CASRQDGEETQYF. CDR3 DNA: TGTGCCAGCAGGCAGGACGGAGAAGAGACCCAGTACTTC. The J gene is TRBJ2-5, the V gene TRBV7-7; no firm D call. Germline CDR1 SSHAT, CDR2 FNYEAQ (reference sequence). V was trimmed by 6 bases and J by 3 bases, leaving 11 bases between them. CDR3 size: 13 residues.

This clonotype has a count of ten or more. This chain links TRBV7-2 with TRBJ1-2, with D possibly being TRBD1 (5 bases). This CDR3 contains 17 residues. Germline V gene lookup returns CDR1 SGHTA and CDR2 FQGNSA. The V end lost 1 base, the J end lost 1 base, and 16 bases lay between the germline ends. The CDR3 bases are TGTGCCAGCAGCTTAGGTGCGGGGGTAAAGGATAACTATGGCTACACCTTC. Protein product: CASSLGAGVKDNYGYTF.

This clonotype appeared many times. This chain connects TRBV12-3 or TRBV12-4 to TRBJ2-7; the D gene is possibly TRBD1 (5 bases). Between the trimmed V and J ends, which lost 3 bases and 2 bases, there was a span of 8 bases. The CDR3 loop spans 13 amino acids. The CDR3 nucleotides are TGTGCCAGCAGTTTCCAGGGCCCCTACGAGCAGTACGTC. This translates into CASSFQGPYEQYV.

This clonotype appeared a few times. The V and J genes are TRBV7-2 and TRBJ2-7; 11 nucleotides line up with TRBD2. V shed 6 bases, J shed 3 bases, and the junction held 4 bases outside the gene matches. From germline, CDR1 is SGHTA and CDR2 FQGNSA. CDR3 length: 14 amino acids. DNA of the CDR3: TGTGCCAGCAGTTTGACTAGCGGGGTCTACGAGCAGTACTTC. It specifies CASSLTSGVYEQYF. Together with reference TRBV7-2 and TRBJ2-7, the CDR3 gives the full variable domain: GAGVSQSPSNKVTEKGKDVELRCDPISGHTALYWYRQSLGQGLEFLIYFQGNSAPDKSGLPSDRFSAERTGGSVSTLTIQRTQQEDSAVYLCASSLTSGVYEQYFGPGTRLTVT.

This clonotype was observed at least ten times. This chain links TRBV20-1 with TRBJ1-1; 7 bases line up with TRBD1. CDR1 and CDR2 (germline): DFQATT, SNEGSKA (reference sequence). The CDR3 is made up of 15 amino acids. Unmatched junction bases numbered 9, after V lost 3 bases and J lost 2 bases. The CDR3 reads CSASGRGQRNTEAFF. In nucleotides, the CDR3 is TGCAGTGCTAGCGGCCGGGGACAGAGAAACACTGAAGCTTTCTTT.

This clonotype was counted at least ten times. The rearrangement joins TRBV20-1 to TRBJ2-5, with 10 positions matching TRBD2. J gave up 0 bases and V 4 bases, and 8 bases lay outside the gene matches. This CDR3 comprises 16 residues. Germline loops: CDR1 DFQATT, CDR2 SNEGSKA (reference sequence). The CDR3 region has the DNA TGCAGTGCTATTGGATTAGCGGGGGGCAACCAAGAGACCCAGTACTTC. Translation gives CSAIGLAGGNQETQYF.

The CDR3 region is CSAGGLYEQYF. The CDR3 coding sequence is TGCAGTGCCGGGGGGTTATACGAGCAGTACTTC. The rearrangement uses TRBV20-1 and TRBJ2-7; TRBD2 matches at 7 bases. Germline V gene data show CDR1 as DFQATT and CDR2 as SNEGSKA (reference sequence). With 6 bases clipped from V and 4 bases from J, the junction kept 3 bases outside the gene matches. This CDR3 is built from 11 residues.

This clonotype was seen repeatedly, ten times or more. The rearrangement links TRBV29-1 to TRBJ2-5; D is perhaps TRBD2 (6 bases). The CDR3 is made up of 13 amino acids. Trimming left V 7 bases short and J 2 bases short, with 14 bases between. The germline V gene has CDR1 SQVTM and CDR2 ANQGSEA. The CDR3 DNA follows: TGCAGCGCGACCCGGGACTGGCAAGAGACCCAGTACTTC. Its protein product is CSATRDWQETQYF.

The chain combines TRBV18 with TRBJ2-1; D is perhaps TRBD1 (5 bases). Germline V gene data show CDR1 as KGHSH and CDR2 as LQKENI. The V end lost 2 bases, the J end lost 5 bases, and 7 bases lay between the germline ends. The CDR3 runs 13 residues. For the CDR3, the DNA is TGTGCCAGCTCACCAGGGGCCGACAATGAGCAGTTCTTC. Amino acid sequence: CASSPGADNEQFF.

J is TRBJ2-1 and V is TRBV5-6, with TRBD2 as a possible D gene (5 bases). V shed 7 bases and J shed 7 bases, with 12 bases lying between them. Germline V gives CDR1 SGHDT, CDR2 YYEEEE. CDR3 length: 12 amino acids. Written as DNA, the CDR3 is TGTGCCAGCTTCAGGAGAGGGAATGAGCAGTTCTTC. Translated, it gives CASFRRGNEQFF. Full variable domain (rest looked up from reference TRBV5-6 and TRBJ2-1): DAGVTQSPTHLIKTRGQQVTLRCSPKSGHDTVSWYQQALGQGPQFIFQYYEEEERQRGNFPDRFSGHQFPNYSSELNVNALLLGDSALYLCASFRRGNEQFFGPGTRLTVL.